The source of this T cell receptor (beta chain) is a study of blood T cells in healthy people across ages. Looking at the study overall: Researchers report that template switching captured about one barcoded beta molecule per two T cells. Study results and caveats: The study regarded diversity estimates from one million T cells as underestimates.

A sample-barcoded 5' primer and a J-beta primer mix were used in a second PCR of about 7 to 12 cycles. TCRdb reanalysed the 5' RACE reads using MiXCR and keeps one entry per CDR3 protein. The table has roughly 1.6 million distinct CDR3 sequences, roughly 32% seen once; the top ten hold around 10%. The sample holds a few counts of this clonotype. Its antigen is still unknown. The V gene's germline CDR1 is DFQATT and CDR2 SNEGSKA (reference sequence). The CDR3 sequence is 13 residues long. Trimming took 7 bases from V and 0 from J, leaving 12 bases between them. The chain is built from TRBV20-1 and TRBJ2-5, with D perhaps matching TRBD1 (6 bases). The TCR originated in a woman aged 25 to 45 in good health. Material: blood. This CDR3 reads CSEIDRYQETQYF. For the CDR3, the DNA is TGCAGTGAAATCGACAGGTACCAAGAGACCCAGTACTTC.